These 4 T cell receptor beta chains share one sample of origin, sequenced in a study of human T cells and chemical hapten exposure (dated by TCRdb to the early 2020s). Total RNA was extracted from unfractionated whole blood collected in Tempus Blood RNA tubes. During library preparation, unique molecular identifiers were attached to individual cDNA molecules so that TCRs could be counted quantitatively and reproducibly. In-frame beta chains were kept once TCRdb had trimmed the public reads at Q25 with fastp and called clones with MiXCR. Every CDR3 protein is listed once, alongside the most common genes and DNA of its rows. Present in this sample are about 120,000 distinct CDR3 sequences, about 7.7% of which were seen just once. The ten largest clones represent roughly 1.3% of the sample. What was sequenced was whole blood. The receptors were sampled from a human donor in good health. Some clones in this sample may be carry-over from other donors' samples. Donor details come from another sample of the same person, matched by shared clones.

This chain links TRBV5-1 with TRBJ2-5, with 8 bases fitting TRBD1. The CDR3 runs 14 residues. Germline CDR1 and CDR2: SGHRS and YFSETQ. Unmatched junction bases numbered 4, after V lost 3 bases and J lost 3 bases. As DNA, the CDR3 is TGCGCCAGCAGCTGGTTGGACAGGGAAGAGACCCAGTACTTC. Its protein product is CASSWLDREETQYF.

The V and J genes are TRBV5-4 and TRBJ2-4; 7 bases match TRBD1. The V segment lost 3 bases and the J segment 6 bases; nucleotides outside the gene matches: 9. Germline V lookup: CDR1 SGHNT, CDR2 YYREEE (reference sequence). This CDR3 comprises 15 residues. For the CDR3, the DNA is TGTGCCAGCAGCTCCGGGACAGAGAACGGAAACATTCAGTACTTC. Its translation is CASSSGTENGNIQYF. The full variable domain, its missing parts supplied by reference TRBV5-4 and TRBJ2-4, is ETGVTQSPTHLIKTRGQQVTLRCSSQSGHNTVSWYQQALGQGPQFIFQYYREEENGRGNFPPRFSGLQFPNYSSELNVNALELDDSALYLCASSSGTENGNIQYFGAGTRLSVL.

The V and J genes are TRBV6-5 and TRBJ1-1, with D uncertain. CDR3 length equals 15 residues. Trimming cost V 6 bases and J 0 bases, with 14 bases left between them. Germline-derived CDR1 and CDR2 are MNHEY and SVGAGI. The DNA of the CDR3 is TGTGCCAGCAGGGCCGGCCCAACCTTGAACACTGAAGCTTTCTTT. The encoded protein is CASRAGPTLNTEAFF.

The chain recombines TRBV28 with TRBJ2-1; D is uncertain. Trimming left V 5 bases short and J 8 bases short, with 13 bases between. The CDR3 contains 13 residues. Germline assignment: CDR1 MDHEN and CDR2 SYDVKM. Here the CDR3 reads CASSPPGYHEQFF. CDR3 in DNA: TGTGCCAGCAGTCCCCCGGGTTACCATGAGCAGTTCTTC.